Listed below are T cell receptor beta chains from one sample, sequenced in a study of blood T cell repertoires in COVID-19. Sequencing was performed with immunoSEQ multiplex PCR; in TCRdb, only in-frame clones are kept and a portion is missing. The sample lists roughly 79,000 clones; approximately 86% were seen once. The sequencing sample was made of peripheral blood. The receptors originated from a woman aged 45-60 years with acute or convalescent COVID-19. Each CDR3 is given with its conserved first and last residue. The D gene is left open where the match is weak. Size is stated for part of the rows, as once, few or many counts, or as a class when the clone is expanded.

V gene: TRBV12-5; clone size: .; J gene: TRBJ1-1; D gene: .; CDR3 DNA: TGTGCTAGTGGTTTAATCCAGGGTGAAGCTTTCTTT; CDR3 protein: CASGLIQGEAFF
V gene: TRBV7-8; clone size: .; J gene: TRBJ2-2; D gene: TRBD2; CDR3 DNA: TGTGCCAGCAGCTTTACTAGCGCGAACACCGGGGAGCTGTTTTTT; CDR3 protein: CASSFTSANTGELFF
V gene: TRBV14; clone size: .; J gene: TRBJ2-2; D gene: TRBD2; CDR3 DNA: TGTGCCAGCAGCGGAGGACTAGCGCGGTACACCGGGGAGCTGTTTTTT; CDR3 protein: CASSGGLARYTGELFF
V gene: TRBV7-8; clone size: once; J gene: TRBJ2-7; D gene: .; CDR3 DNA: TGTGCCAGCAGCTATTTGGGGGGTAGGTCCTACGAGCAGTACTTC; CDR3 protein: CASSYLGGRSYEQYF
V gene: TRBV5-1; clone size: .; J gene: TRBJ1-4; D gene: .; CDR3 DNA: TGCGCCAGCAGCTTTGGGGGCAGTAATGAAAAACTGTTTTTT; CDR3 protein: CASSFGGSNEKLFF
V gene: TRBV4-1; clone size: .; J gene: TRBJ2-7; D gene: TRBD2; CDR3 DNA: TGCGCCAGCAGCCAAGTGGTGACTAGCAGGGAGAAGTCCTACGAGCAGTACTTC; CDR3 protein: CASSQVVTSREKSYEQYF
V gene: TRBV4-1; clone size: .; J gene: TRBJ1-2; D gene: TRBD1; CDR3 DNA: TGCGCCAGCAGCATGACAGGGGCAAGCTATGGCTACACCTTC; CDR3 protein: CASSMTGASYGYTF
V gene: TRBV30; clone size: once; J gene: TRBJ1-1; D gene: TRBD1; CDR3 DNA: TGTGCCTGGAGTGTAGGACAGGGAGGAACTTTTGAAGCTTTCTTT; CDR3 protein: CAWSVGQGGTFEAFF
V gene: TRBV12-3/TRBV12-4; clone size: .; J gene: TRBJ1-2; D gene: .; CDR3 DNA: TGTGCCAGTACGGGCCTCGGGGGTGGCTACACCTTC; CDR3 protein: CASTGLGGGYTF
V gene: TRBV5-4; clone size: once; J gene: TRBJ2-6; D gene: .; CDR3 DNA: TGTGCCAGTAGCCTATCTGGGGCCAACGTCCTGACTTTC; CDR3 protein: CASSLSGANVLTF
V gene: TRBV5-1; clone size: .; J gene: TRBJ1-1; D gene: TRBD1; CDR3 DNA: TGCGCCAGCAGCTCGGGACAGACGAACACTGAAGCTTTCTTT; CDR3 protein: CASSSGQTNTEAFF
V gene: TRBV19; clone size: .; J gene: TRBJ1-4; D gene: .; CDR3 DNA: TGTGCCAGTAGCCCCGGGGGACTGGGTAATGAAAAACTGTTTTTT; CDR3 protein: CASSPGGLGNEKLFF
V gene: TRBV5-5; clone size: .; J gene: TRBJ1-2; D gene: .; CDR3 DNA: TGTGCCAGCAGCGTCGTGGGGGGGCTCGGTGGCTACACCTTC; CDR3 protein: CASSVVGGLGGYTF
V gene: TRBV7-2; clone size: .; J gene: TRBJ2-5; D gene: .; CDR3 DNA: TGTGCCAGCAGCTTAGACAGGAAAGAGACCCAGTACTTC; CDR3 protein: CASSLDRKETQYF
V gene: TRBV7-3; clone size: .; J gene: TRBJ2-3; D gene: TRBD1; CDR3 DNA: TGTGCCAGCAGCTGGACAGGGGGTACGCAGTATTTT; CDR3 protein: CASSWTGGTQYF
V gene: TRBV7-6; clone size: few; J gene: TRBJ1-1; D gene: .; CDR3 DNA: TGTGCCAGCAGCTTAGATGACAGCCCGAACACTGAAGCTTTCTTT; CDR3 protein: CASSLDDSPNTEAFF
V gene: TRBV19; clone size: .; J gene: TRBJ1-2; D gene: .; CDR3 DNA: TGTGCCAGTAGTGGTCGGGACACGCTGAACCTTAACTATGGCTACACCTTC; CDR3 protein: CASSGRDTLNLNYGYTF
V gene: TRBV25-1; clone size: .; J gene: TRBJ2-5; D gene: TRBD1; CDR3 DNA: TGTGCCAGCAGTGTCCCGCGACAGGGGAGAGAGACCCAGTACTTC; CDR3 protein: CASSVPRQGRETQYF
V gene: TRBV20-1; clone size: once; J gene: TRBJ2-5; D gene: .; CDR3 DNA: TGCAGTGCCCAGAGGGATGAGACCCAGTACTTC; CDR3 protein: CSAQRDETQYF
V gene: TRBV6-5; clone size: .; J gene: TRBJ1-1; D gene: TRBD1; CDR3 DNA: TGTGCCAGCAGGCCGGGACAGGGTGGTGAAGCTTTCTTT; CDR3 protein: CASRPGQGGEAFF
V gene: TRBV9; clone size: .; J gene: TRBJ2-5; D gene: .; CDR3 DNA: TGTGCCAGCAGCGGGGGCTACAGGGTAGAGACCCAGTACTTC; CDR3 protein: CASSGGYRVETQYF
V gene: TRBV25-1; clone size: .; J gene: TRBJ1-6; D gene: TRBD1; CDR3 DNA: TGTGCCAGCAGTGGGGACAGGGGGCGGAATTCACCCCTCCACTTT; CDR3 protein: CASSGDRGRNSPLHF
V gene: TRBV5-1; clone size: .; J gene: TRBJ1-6; D gene: .; CDR3 DNA: TGCGCCAGCAGCCGGTCGAGCCCCGATATGTCACCCCTCCACTTT; CDR3 protein: CASSRSSPDMSPLHF
V gene: TRBV13; clone size: .; J gene: TRBJ2-3; D gene: TRBD2; CDR3 DNA: TGTGCCAGCAGCTCCAGGACTAGCGGGGGAACAGATACGCAGTATTTT; CDR3 protein: CASSSRTSGGTDTQYF
V gene: TRBV5-6; clone size: .; J gene: TRBJ1-1; D gene: .; CDR3 DNA: TGTGCCAGCAGCTTGGTTTTTGAGACAGCCACTGAAGCTTTCTTT; CDR3 protein: CASSLVFETATEAFF
V gene: TRBV5-1; clone size: .; J gene: TRBJ1-1; D gene: .; CDR3 DNA: TGCGCCAGCAGCTCCGGTTGGGAGGCAGCTTTCTTT; CDR3 protein: CASSSGWEAAFF
V gene: TRBV30; clone size: .; J gene: TRBJ1-4; D gene: TRBD1; CDR3 DNA: TGTGCCTGGAGTAGGGGGCCAACTAATGAAAAACTGTTTTTT; CDR3 protein: CAWSRGPTNEKLFF
V gene: TRBV27; clone size: .; J gene: TRBJ1-6; D gene: .; CDR3 DNA: TGTGCCAGCAGTCGAGGACAGAAGAATTCACCCCTCCACTTT; CDR3 protein: CASSRGQKNSPLHF
V gene: TRBV3-1/TRBV3-2; clone size: .; J gene: TRBJ2-3; D gene: TRBD1; CDR3 DNA: TGTGCCAGCAGCCAAGAGGACAGGGGGCGTCTACAGGATACGCAGTATTTT; CDR3 protein: CASSQEDRGRLQDTQYF
V gene: TRBV27; clone size: .; J gene: TRBJ2-1; D gene: .; CDR3 DNA: TGTGCCAGCAGTTCGTACAGGGCCAGCTCCTACAATGAGCAGTTCTTC; CDR3 protein: CASSSYRASSYNEQFF
V gene: TRBV9; clone size: .; J gene: TRBJ2-3; D gene: TRBD2; CDR3 DNA: TGTGCCAGCAGCGTAGGGGTTAGCGGGATTACAGATACGCAGTATTTT; CDR3 protein: CASSVGVSGITDTQYF
V gene: TRBV28; clone size: .; J gene: TRBJ2-1; D gene: TRBD2; CDR3 DNA: TGTGCCAGCAGTTCGGGGGACGGTAAACTAGCGGGAGTCCCCAATGAGCAGTTCTTC; CDR3 protein: CASSSGDGKLAGVPNEQFF
V gene: TRBV27; clone size: .; J gene: TRBJ1-1; D gene: .; CDR3 DNA: TGTGCCAGCAGTTTTCAAACGGGAATGAACACTGAAGCTTTCTTT; CDR3 protein: CASSFQTGMNTEAFF
V gene: TRBV7-2; clone size: .; J gene: TRBJ2-7; D gene: TRBD2; CDR3 DNA: TGTGCCAGCAGCTCTAGCGGGGAAAGCTCCTACGAGCAGTACTTC; CDR3 protein: CASSSSGESSYEQYF
V gene: TRBV10-1; clone size: .; J gene: TRBJ2-3; D gene: TRBD2; CDR3 DNA: TGCGCCAGCAGTGACGCTAGCGGCCTATTGCAGTATTTT; CDR3 protein: CASSDASGLLQYF
V gene: TRBV29-1; clone size: .; J gene: TRBJ1-4; D gene: TRBD1; CDR3 DNA: TGCAGCGTTGAAGTGGGTGACCAGGGGGCGCGGAAACTGTTTTTT; CDR3 protein: CSVEVGDQGARKLFF
V gene: TRBV6-2/TRBV6-3; clone size: .; J gene: TRBJ1-5; D gene: TRBD1; CDR3 DNA: TGTGCCAGCAGTTATGACCGGGACAGAAGTCATAGCAATCAGCCCCAGCATTTT; CDR3 protein: CASSYDRDRSHSNQPQHF
V gene: TRBV2; clone size: once; J gene: TRBJ1-4; D gene: .; CDR3 DNA: TGTGCCAGCGGGAAAAAGGACAGCGAAAAACTGTTTTTT; CDR3 protein: CASGKKDSEKLFF
V gene: TRBV5-6; clone size: .; J gene: TRBJ2-6; D gene: .; CDR3 DNA: TGTGCCAGCAGCTTTAGGTCAGGGTTTGGGGCCAACGTCCTGACTTTC; CDR3 protein: CASSFRSGFGANVLTF
V gene: TRBV13; clone size: .; J gene: TRBJ1-2; D gene: TRBD1; CDR3 DNA: TGTGCCAGCAGCTGGGGACAGGGCAATGGCTACACCTTC; CDR3 protein: CASSWGQGNGYTF
V gene: TRBV30; clone size: .; J gene: TRBJ1-2; D gene: TRBD1; CDR3 DNA: TGTGCCTGGGCCGACAGGGGGATCGCCTATGGCTACACCTTC; CDR3 protein: CAWADRGIAYGYTF
V gene: TRBV2; clone size: .; J gene: TRBJ2-7; D gene: .; CDR3 DNA: TGTGCCAGCCTCAACCCGGGGAGCTCCTACGAGCAGTACTTC; CDR3 protein: CASLNPGSSYEQYF
V gene: TRBV3-1/TRBV3-2; clone size: once; J gene: TRBJ1-6; D gene: TRBD1; CDR3 DNA: TGTGCCAGCAGCCTACTGACAGGGGGTTCACCCCTCCACTTT; CDR3 protein: CASSLLTGGSPLHF
V gene: TRBV2; clone size: .; J gene: TRBJ1-2; D gene: TRBD1; CDR3 DNA: TGTGCCAGCAGTGGGGACAGGGGCAGTGGCTACACCTTC; CDR3 protein: CASSGDRGSGYTF
V gene: TRBV24-1; clone size: .; J gene: TRBJ1-2; D gene: .; CDR3 DNA: TGTGCCACCAGTGGGGGCAGCGATAACTATGGCTACACCTTC; CDR3 protein: CATSGGSDNYGYTF
V gene: TRBV25-1; clone size: once; J gene: TRBJ2-2; D gene: .; CDR3 DNA: TGTGCCAGCATGACCGGGGGTTGGTACACCGGGGAGCTGTTTTTT; CDR3 protein: CASMTGGWYTGELFF
V gene: TRBV6-2/TRBV6-3; clone size: once; J gene: TRBJ1-1; D gene: .; CDR3 DNA: TGTGCCAGCAGTTACGGACTCCGGTTAATGAACACTGAAGCTTTCTTT; CDR3 protein: CASSYGLRLMNTEAFF
V gene: TRBV19; clone size: .; J gene: TRBJ1-2; D gene: .; CDR3 DNA: TGTGCCAGTACCGACAAAGGCAGGGGAGGGTACGGCTATGGCTACACCTTC; CDR3 protein: CASTDKGRGGYGYGYTF
V gene: TRBV28; clone size: .; J gene: TRBJ1-5; D gene: TRBD1; CDR3 DNA: TGTGCCAGCGTCTTTACAGGGGGCAATCAGCCCCAGCATTTT; CDR3 protein: CASVFTGGNQPQHF
V gene: TRBV19; clone size: once; J gene: TRBJ1-1; D gene: .; CDR3 DNA: TGTGCCAGTAGTATGGCCAGGGGCTATGAAGCTTTCTTT; CDR3 protein: CASSMARGYEAFF
V gene: TRBV28; clone size: once; J gene: TRBJ1-5; D gene: TRBD1; CDR3 DNA: TGTGCCAGCAGGACAGGGAATCAGCCCCAGCATTTT; CDR3 protein: CASRTGNQPQHF
V gene: TRBV28; clone size: .; J gene: TRBJ1-2; D gene: .; CDR3 DNA: TGTGCCAGCAGATGGAGGAATGGTGGCTACACCTTC; CDR3 protein: CASRWRNGGYTF
V gene: TRBV5-6; clone size: .; J gene: TRBJ1-3; D gene: .; CDR3 DNA: TGTGCCAGCAGCTTGGAGAGCTACTCTGGAAACACCATATATTTT; CDR3 protein: CASSLESYSGNTIYF
V gene: TRBV5-5; clone size: .; J gene: TRBJ1-4; D gene: .; CDR3 DNA: TGTGCCAGCAGCTCGGCCCAGGGGACTAATGAAAAACTGTTTTTT; CDR3 protein: CASSSAQGTNEKLFF